This is a list of T cell receptor beta chains from one sample in a study of identical twins. TCRdb itself ran the 5' RACE reads through MiXCR, one entry per CDR3 protein. Of about 200,000 distinct CDR3 sequences detected, about 7.5% appear once; the ten largest clones hold about 2%. In addition, the sample was reused for a study of yellow fever vaccine responses in identical twins.

The sequenced sample consisted of memory (CD45RO+) T cells sorted from blood. All receptors derive from a woman aged 18-29 years in good health. The CDR3 runs from the conserved cysteine through the conserved F or W. A D gene is named only where the DNA matches it firmly. Clone size, where shown, is once, few, many, or a class for clones that have expanded.

abundance	v_gene	j_gene	d_gene	CDR3nt	CDR3aa
few	TRBV11-2	TRBJ2-4	NA	TGTGCCAGCAGCTACCAGGTCATCGGAAACATTCAGTACTTC	CASSYQVIGNIQYF
NA	TRBV7-9	TRBJ2-2	NA	TGTGCCAGCAGCTTACAGGCACCTAAGCTCGGGGAGCTGTTTTTT	CASSLQAPKLGELFF
NA	TRBV20-1	TRBJ2-1	NA	TGCAGTCCCCGATCCGTCGGGGGCGCAAGCTCCTACAATGAGCAGTTCTTC	CSPRSVGGASSYNEQFF
few	TRBV2	TRBJ2-1	TRBD2	TGTGCCAGCAGTGTTAGCGGGAGGATCTCCTACAATGAGCAGTTCTTC	CASSVSGRISYNEQFF
NA	TRBV9	TRBJ2-7	NA	TGTGCCAGCAGCGTAGCTTGGGGGTCTTCCTACGAGCAGTACTTC	CASSVAWGSSYEQYF
NA	TRBV11-2	TRBJ2-1	NA	TGTGCCAGCAGCTTAGATCTGGTGGCGAATGAGCAGTTCTTC	CASSLDLVANEQFF
few	TRBV11-3	TRBJ2-3	NA	TGTGCCAGCAGCCTGGCGGGGGCCTCAGATACGCAGTATTTT	CASSLAGASDTQYF
NA	TRBV7-9	TRBJ1-6	NA	TGTGCCAGCAGCATATATAATTCACCCCTCCACTTT	CASSIYNSPLHF
few	TRBV6-2/TRBV6-3	TRBJ2-7	TRBD2	TGTGCCAGCAGAACTAGCGGGAGGGCGTCCTACGAGCAGTACTTC	CASRTSGRASYEQYF
few	TRBV10-3	TRBJ2-3	TRBD2	TGTGCCATCAGTGAGAGACTAGCGGGAGGGCCGGCAGATACGCAGTATTTT	CAISERLAGGPADTQYF
few	TRBV27	TRBJ1-1	NA	TGTGCCAGCAGCCAGCTCAACACTGAAGCTTTCTTT	CASSQLNTEAFF
few	TRBV5-5	TRBJ2-1	TRBD2	TGTGCCAGCAGCTTTCTTGCCCGAGCGGGAGTCGGGGAGCAGTTCTTC	CASSFLARAGVGEQFF
many	TRBV5-1	TRBJ2-7	TRBD1	TGCGCCAGCAGCTCCCGGGGGGACAGGGTCTACGAGCAGTACTTC	CASSSRGDRVYEQYF
few	TRBV27	TRBJ1-5	NA	TGTGCCAGTAGTCCGGTCGTAGCTCAGCCCCAGCATTTT	CASSPVVAQPQHF
many	TRBV5-1	TRBJ1-6	NA	TGCGCCAGCAGCTTGGCCGGTAGTGGCTATAATTCACCCCTCCACTTT	CASSLAGSGYNSPLHF
few	TRBV4-2	TRBJ2-3	NA	TGTGCCAGCAGCCAAGTTCGGGCAGATACGCAGTATTTT	CASSQVRADTQYF
few	TRBV5-1	TRBJ1-2	TRBD1	TGCGCCAGCAGCGACGGACAGGGCTCACATGGCTACACCTTC	CASSDGQGSHGYTF
NA	TRBV5-6	TRBJ2-7	NA	TGTGCCAGCAGCTTCCGGGAGAAGGAGTACTTC	CASSFREKEYF
NA	TRBV7-8	TRBJ2-7	NA	TGTGCCAGCAGCTCATTAGGGACCTACGAGCAGTACTTC	CASSSLGTYEQYF
NA	TRBV6-2/TRBV6-3	TRBJ2-1	NA	TGTGCCAGCAGTTACTCGATTTCGGTGTTAGGAGGCAATGAGCAGTTCTTC	CASSYSISVLGGNEQFF
many	TRBV6-2/TRBV6-3	TRBJ1-2	NA	TGTGCCAGCAGCCACCGACCGACACAGGCTAACTATGGCTACACCTTC	CASSHRPTQANYGYTF
few	TRBV28	TRBJ2-5	NA	TGTGCCAGCAGTCAGCAACAAGAGACCCAGTACTTC	CASSQQQETQYF
NA	TRBV20-1	TRBJ1-5	NA	TGCAGTGCCACGAGGGGGTTCCTAAGCAATCAGCCCCAGCATTTT	CSATRGFLSNQPQHF
few	TRBV20-1	TRBJ2-7	TRBD1	TGCAGTATGACAGGGGCCCGATTCGGACGCACTTCGAGGGAGCAGTACTTC	CSMTGARFGRTSREQYF
few	TRBV5-8	TRBJ2-5	NA	TGTGCCAGCAGCTTGGAGGAGGTGACCCAGTACTTC	CASSLEEVTQYF
many	TRBV7-9	TRBJ2-7	NA	TGTGCCAGCAGCCCGACAGTCTCCTACGAGCAGTACTTC	CASSPTVSYEQYF
many	TRBV6-4	TRBJ2-3	TRBD2	TGTGCCAGCAGTGACTCAGCGGGAAGCACAGATACGCAGTATTTT	CASSDSAGSTDTQYF
few	TRBV27	TRBJ2-2	NA	TGTGCCAGCCGTTGGAATATGGGCCTGGGGGAGCTGTTTTTT	CASRWNMGLGELFF
many	TRBV20-1	TRBJ2-1	NA	TGCAGTGCTCCGAAGGGTAACTTCGCCTACAATGAGCAGTTCTTC	CSAPKGNFAYNEQFF
few	TRBV7-9	TRBJ2-3	NA	TGTGCCAGCAGCTTAACTCCTTTCAGCACAGATACGCAGTATTTT	CASSLTPFSTDTQYF
many	TRBV5-1	TRBJ1-2	NA	TGCGCCAGCAGCCGAACCCTTACTAGTGGCTACACCTTC	CASSRTLTSGYTF
NA	TRBV6-5	TRBJ1-6	NA	TGTGCCAGCAGTTACGACCGACCGGGACGGCAAAATTCACCCCTCCACTTT	CASSYDRPGRQNSPLHF
few	TRBV9	TRBJ2-3	NA	TGTGCCAGCAGCGTAGGGGACCAGCGGCCCACAGATACGCAGTATTTT	CASSVGDQRPTDTQYF
many	TRBV4-2	TRBJ1-1	TRBD1	TGTGCCAGCAGCCAAGCCCCCTCGACAGGGCCCCACACTGAAGCTTTCTTT	CASSQAPSTGPHTEAFF
NA	TRBV9	TRBJ1-2	TRBD1	TGTGCCAGCAGCGTAGGGGGGGACAGAACTTATGGCTACACCTTC	CASSVGGDRTYGYTF
many	TRBV5-4	TRBJ2-7	NA	TGTGCCAGCAGCCCCCGACAGGCCTCCTACGAGCAGTACTTC	CASSPRQASYEQYF
NA	TRBV20-1	TRBJ1-2	NA	TGCAGTGCTCCTCGTGGGGGGAAGTATGGCTATGGCTACACCTTC	CSAPRGGKYGYGYTF
NA	TRBV20-1	TRBJ2-7	NA	TGCAGTGCTAGGGGCATAATTTTCGGCTACGAGCAGTACTTC	CSARGIIFGYEQYF
many	TRBV29-1	TRBJ2-1	NA	TGCAGCGTTGAGGCAGACTCCTACAATGAGCAGTTCTTC	CSVEADSYNEQFF
many	TRBV5-1	TRBJ2-1	NA	TGCGCCAGCAGCCCGGACAGCTCCTACAATGAGCAGTTCTTC	CASSPDSSYNEQFF
few	TRBV5-1	TRBJ2-5	NA	TGCGCCAGCAGCTTGGGGGACACATCGTGGAGAGAGACCCAGTACTTC	CASSLGDTSWRETQYF
few	TRBV7-2	TRBJ2-1	NA	TGTGCCAGCAGCTCAATTCAGGGTAGATCCAATGAGCAGTTCTTC	CASSSIQGRSNEQFF
many	TRBV5-1	TRBJ1-1	TRBD1	TGCGCCAGCAGCCAAACAGGGGATGTGACTGAAGCTTTCTTT	CASSQTGDVTEAFF
many	TRBV27	TRBJ2-1	TRBD2	TGTGCCAGCAGTTTAAGACTAGCGGGAACCTACAATGAGCAGTTCTTC	CASSLRLAGTYNEQFF
many	TRBV6-1	TRBJ2-1	NA	TGTGCCAGCAGTGTATCCGGGACGGACTACAATGAGCAGTTCTTC	CASSVSGTDYNEQFF
NA	TRBV20-1	TRBJ2-7	TRBD2	TGCAGTGCTAGGACTAGCGGGATCTACGAGCAGTACTTC	CSARTSGIYEQYF
many	TRBV7-9	TRBJ1-4	NA	TGTGCCAGCACGGGGGTAGAGGAAAAACTGTTTTTT	CASTGVEEKLFF
NA	TRBV4-1	TRBJ2-1	TRBD1	TGCGCCAGCAGCCAGACCTGGAGGACAGGGGGCTTTGAGCAGTTCTTC	CASSQTWRTGGFEQFF
NA	TRBV28	TRBJ1-6	NA	TGTGCCAGCAGTTCTCTAGGAAGGCCCGTGGGACCCCTCCACTTT	CASSSLGRPVGPLHF